This T cell receptor (beta chain) was sequenced in a study of T cells in pancreatic ductal adenocarcinoma. Clones were read by immunoSEQ multiplex PCR, and TCRdb kept only the in-frame ones, dropping some. The table lists just under 30,000 clones, 90% to 95% of them singletons, with 2.2% in the top ten. Selected pancreatic ductal adenocarcinoma patients had undergone surgery without neoadjuvant therapy. V dropped 4 bases and J dropped 3 bases, with 10 bases sitting between them. This CDR3 is built from 13 residues. Looked up from germline, CDR1 is SGHRS and CDR2 is YFSETQ. This clonotype originated in a human donor with pancreatic ductal adenocarcinoma. The V gene is TRBV5-1, the J gene TRBJ1-2; D is undetermined. Sequenced sample: PBMCs. For the CDR3, the DNA is TGCGCCAGCAGCGTTAGACTGGACTATGGCTACACCTTC. This translates into CASSVRLDYGYTF.